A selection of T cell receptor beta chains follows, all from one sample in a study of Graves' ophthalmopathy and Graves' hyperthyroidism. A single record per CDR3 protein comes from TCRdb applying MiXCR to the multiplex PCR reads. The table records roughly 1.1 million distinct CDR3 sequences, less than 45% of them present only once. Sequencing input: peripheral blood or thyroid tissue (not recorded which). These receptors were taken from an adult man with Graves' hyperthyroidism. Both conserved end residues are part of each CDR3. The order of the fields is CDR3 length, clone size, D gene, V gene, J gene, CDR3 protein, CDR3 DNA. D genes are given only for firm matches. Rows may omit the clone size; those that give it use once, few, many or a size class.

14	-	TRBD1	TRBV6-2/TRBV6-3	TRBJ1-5	CAIGRTGRRQPQHF	TGTGCCATCGGGAGGACAGGTCGTCGTCAGCCCCAGCATTTT
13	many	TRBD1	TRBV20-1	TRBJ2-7	CSAWDSPLWEQYF	TGCAGTGCTTGGGACAGTCCGCTTTGGGAGCAGTACTTC
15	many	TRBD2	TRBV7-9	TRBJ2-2	CASSRTSGSRRELFF	TGTGCCAGCAGCAGGACTAGCGGGAGTCGAAGGGAGCTGTTTTTT
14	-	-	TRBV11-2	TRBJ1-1	CTSSLRGGNTEAFF	TGTACCAGCAGCTTAAGGGGCGGGAACACTGAAGCTTTCTTT
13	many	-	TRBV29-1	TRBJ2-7	CSVEEGVTYEQYF	TGCAGCGTTGAGGAGGGGGTTACCTACGAGCAGTACTTC
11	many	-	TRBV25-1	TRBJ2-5	CASSDGWTQYF	TGTGCCAGCAGTGACGGCTGGACCCAGTACTTC
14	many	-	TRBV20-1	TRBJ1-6	CSAVRDGHNSPLHF	TGCAGTGCTGTCCGGGACGGTCATAATTCACCCCTCCACTTT
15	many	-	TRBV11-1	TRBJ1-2	CASSLMPSGDYGYTF	TGTGCCAGCAGCTTAATGCCCTCGGGGGACTATGGCTACACCTTC
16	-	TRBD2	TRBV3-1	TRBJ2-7	CASSQEGSGGSYEQYF	TGTGCCAGCAGCCAAGAGGGGAGCGGGGGGTCCTACGAGCAGTACTTC
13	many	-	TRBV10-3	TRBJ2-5	CAIRGRASETQYF	TGTGCCATCAGGGGCCGGGCTTCAGAGACCCAGTACTTC
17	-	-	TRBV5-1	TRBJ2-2	CASSLGRSGTNTGELFF	TGCGCCAGCAGCTTGGGACGGTCCGGGACGAATACCGGGGAGCTGTTTTTT
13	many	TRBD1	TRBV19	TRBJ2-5	CASTSGQGGTQYF	TGTGCCAGTACCTCCGGACAGGGCGGGACCCAGTACTTC
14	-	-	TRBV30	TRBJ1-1	CAWSVNLMNTEAFF	TGTGCCTGGAGCGTCAATCTAATGAACACTGAAGCTTTCTTT